Shown below are 21 T cell receptor beta chains from a single sample sequenced in a study of blood T cell repertoires in COVID-19. Using immunoSEQ multiplex PCR, the repertoire was profiled, and TCRdb retains in-frame clones only, with some absent. This table holds some 490,000 clones, around nine tenths found once. The source material was PBMCs or T cells enriched from blood (not recorded which). These receptor sequences come from a woman aged 55-69 years who had recovered from COVID-19.

The chain employs TRBV5-1 and TRBJ2-1; no clear D gene. The germline gives CDR1 SGHRS, CDR2 YFSETQ. V shed 0 bases and J shed 6 bases, with 13 bases lying between them. This CDR3 is built from 15 residues. The CDR3: CASSLADTWSNEQFF. The CDR3 DNA reads TGCGCCAGCAGCTTGGCGGATACCTGGAGCAATGAGCAGTTCTTC.

The count of this clone is one. V usage is TRBV10-3 and J usage is TRBJ1-1, with TRBD1 matching 8 bases. V gave up 3 bases and J gave up 2 bases; unmatched junction bases: 2. Germline V gene data show CDR1 as ENHRY and CDR2 as SYGVKD. The length of the CDR3 is 14 residues. CDR3 residues: CAISDQGANTEAFF. Written as DNA, the CDR3 is TGTGCCATCAGTGATCAGGGGGCCAACACTGAAGCTTTCTTT.

The CDR3 DNA sequence: TGTGCCAGCAGCGTAGGGTCAGGGGGCAGGAATACGCAGTATTTT. It is translated as CASSVGSGGRNTQYF. The chain recombines TRBV9 with TRBJ2-3; 8 bases align to TRBD1. This CDR3 region has 15 residues. Unmatched junction bases numbered 7, after V lost 0 bases and J lost 7 bases. From germline, CDR1 is SGDLS and CDR2 YYNGEE.

The V gene is TRBV5-1, the J gene TRBJ1-2, with 7 positions matching TRBD1. CDR1 and CDR2 (germline): SGHRS, YFSETQ. The CDR3 loop spans 16 amino acids. V gave up 4 bases and J gave up 0 bases; unmatched junction bases: 9. The CDR3 region has the DNA TGCGCCAGCAGCGGCACAGGGGTACTAGCTAACTATGGCTACACCTTC. Residues: CASSGTGVLANYGYTF.

This chain links TRBV2 with TRBJ1-1, with a weak D call TRBD1 (6 bases). CDR3 size: 13 residues. CDR1 and CDR2 from the germline V gene are SNHLY and FYNNEI. Trimming shortened V by 7 bases and J by 0 bases, and 9 bases separated the two germline ends. The CDR3 spells CASNGQLNTEAFF. CDR3 coding DNA: TGTGCCAGCAACGGACAGCTGAACACTGAAGCTTTCTTT.

The chain links TRBV7-9 to TRBJ1-4; D is perhaps TRBD1 (6 bases). The CDR3 runs 16 residues. The V and J ends lost 8 bases and 9 bases respectively, with 25 bases between them. Germline values: CDR1 SEHNR, CDR2 FQNEAQ (reference sequence). CDR3 region: CASGPTTGQRVKKLFF. The CDR3 bases are TGTGCCAGCGGACCCACCACCGGACAGAGGGTTAAAAAACTGTTTTTT. The full variable domain, its missing parts supplied by reference TRBV7-9 and TRBJ1-4, is DTGVSQNPRHKITKRGQNVTFRCDPISEHNRLYWYRQTLGQGPEFLTYFQNEAQLEKSRLLSDRFSAERPKGSFSTLEIQRTEQGDSAMYLCASGPTTGQRVKKLFFGSGTQLSVL.

The rearrangement uses TRBV2 and TRBJ1-2; TRBD1 agrees at 7 bases. The CDR3 sequence is 15 residues long. Germline lookup yields CDR1 SNHLY and CDR2 FYNNEI. With V trimmed by 6 bases and J by 3 bases, 10 bases remained unmatched. The CDR3 bases are TGTGCCAGCAGGGAGGGACAGAATTTACACTATGGCTACACCTTC. Amino acid sequence: CASREGQNLHYGYTF. Full variable domain (rest looked up from reference TRBV2 and TRBJ1-2): EPEVTQTPSHQVTQMGQEVILRCVPISNHLYFYWYRQILGQKVEFLVSFYNNEISEKSEIFDDQFSVERPDGSNFTLKIRSTKLEDSAMYFCASREGQNLHYGYTFGSGTRLTVV.

This CDR3 reads CASSLVGGWGYEQYV. Written as DNA, the CDR3 is TGTGCCAGCAGCTTAGTGGGGGGTTGGGGCTACGAGCAGTACGTC. The chain carries TRBV7-8 and TRBJ2-7; D may be TRBD2 (6 bases). V gave up 1 base and J gave up 3 bases, with 13 bases separating them. In germline, CDR1 is SGHVS, CDR2 FQNEAQ. The CDR3 consists of 15 residues.

The rearrangement uses TRBV7-9 and TRBJ2-1; tentatively, D is TRBD2 (5 bases). V was trimmed by 4 bases and J by 12 bases, leaving 13 bases between them. This CDR3 has 12 residues. The germline V gene encodes CDR1 SEHNR and CDR2 FQNEAQ (reference sequence). In DNA form, the CDR3 reads TGTGCCAGCAGCTCCACGAATGAGGGGCAGTTCTTC. Protein: CASSSTNEGQFF.

The chain uses TRBV2 and TRBJ2-7; maybe TRBD1 (6 bases). Germline V lookup: CDR1 SNHLY, CDR2 FYNNEI. This CDR3 comprises 14 residues. Trimming left V 8 bases short and J 3 bases short, with 17 bases between. The CDR3 protein is CASARNREYYEQYV. CDR3 bases: TGTGCCAGCGCTAGGAACAGGGAATACTACGAGCAGTACGTC.

The chain joins TRBV5-6 to TRBJ2-1; TRBD1 aligns across 12 bases. J lost 7 bases, V lost 0 bases, and 14 bases had no gene match. The V gene's germline CDR1 is SGHDT and CDR2 YYEEEE. The CDR3 runs 19 residues. Here the CDR3 DNA reads TGTGCCAGCAGCTTGGCCGCGGGGACAGGGGGCTTTTGGGCGAATGAGCAGTTCTTC. Translating it yields CASSLAAGTGGFWANEQFF.

This sequence joins TRBV30 and TRBJ1-4, with D perhaps TRBD1 (5 bases). The CDR3 runs to 16 residues. Trimming took off 4 bases at V and 4 bases at J, with 19 bases between the two ends. Germline V gene lookup returns CDR1 GTSNPN and CDR2 SVGIG (reference sequence). The CDR3 DNA is TGTGCCTGGAATGGAGGGGCCGTTGGGATTAATGAAAAACTGTTTTTT. Protein sequence: CAWNGGAVGINEKLFF.

This clone was seen many times. The V gene is TRBV27, the J gene TRBJ1-2, with D unresolved. CDR3 length: 15 residues. Germline-derived CDR1 and CDR2 are MNHEY and SMNVEV (reference sequence). Trimming pared 5 bases from V and 0 bases from J, leaving 13 bases between. CDR3 in amino acids: CASSPRQAANYGYTF. The DNA of the CDR3 is TGTGCCAGCAGTCCAAGACAAGCTGCTAACTATGGCTACACCTTC.

There are a few counts of this clone. The chain links TRBV29-1 to TRBJ1-6; possibly TRBD1 for D (6 bases). Trimming pared 7 bases from V and 6 bases from J, leaving 22 bases between. Germline V gives CDR1 SQVTM, CDR2 ANQGSEA. The CDR3 contains 16 residues. The CDR3 sequence is CSDRDGYPGVNSPLHF. The CDR3 coding sequence is TGCAGCGACAGGGACGGATATCCTGGGGTTAATTCACCCCTCCACTTT.

The chain couples TRBV28 to TRBJ2-1; the match to TRBD1 covers 8 bases. V trimming: 3 bases; J trimming: 6 bases; junction bases outside the gene matches: 7. From germline, CDR1 is MDHEN and CDR2 SYDVKM. CDR3 size: 15 residues. The CDR3 loop reads CASSLGQVGPNEQFF. CDR3 bases: TGTGCCAGCAGTTTGGGACAGGTTGGACCCAATGAGCAGTTCTTC.

The chain recombines TRBV6-6 with TRBJ1-2; 7 nucleotides match TRBD1. Looked up from germline, CDR1 is MNHNY and CDR2 is SVGAGI (reference sequence). Trimming at V came to 4 bases and at J to 8 bases, leaving 7 bases not matched to a gene. The CDR3 is 13 amino acids. The CDR3 DNA sequence: TGTGCCAGCAGTTCCGGACAGGCCAGGGGCTACACCTTC. Translated: CASSSGQARGYTF.

The chain employs TRBV10-3 and TRBJ2-1, with 8 bases that match TRBD1. Germline lookup yields CDR1 ENHRY and CDR2 SYGVKD. Germline trimming cut 7 bases from V and 9 bases from J; bases unmatched to any gene: 8. The length of the CDR3 is 13 residues. The DNA of the CDR3 is TGTGCCATCACCGGGGACAGGCTGGGTGAGCAGTTCTTC. Translated: CAITGDRLGEQFF.

As concerns this clone: At one end the junction does not follow the germline gene, possibly because of a read error. Other DNA sequences in this sample translate to the same CDR3. This chain connects TRBV15 to TRBJ1-1, with D tentatively TRBD1 (6 bases). CDR3 size: 16 residues. CDR1 and CDR2 (germline): LNHNV, YYDKDF (reference sequence). The CDR3 nucleotides read TGTGCTACCAGCACCGGGTCAGGGGTCAGGTTCACTGAAGCTTTCTTT. Translation gives CATSTGSGVRFTEAFF.

The V gene is TRBV2, the J gene TRBJ1-5; tentative D call: TRBD1 (6 bases). Looked up from germline, CDR1 is SNHLY and CDR2 is FYNNEI. The ends were cut back, 8 bases at V and 3 bases at J, with 8 bases in the middle. The CDR3 contains 12 residues. The CDR3 DNA reads as TGTGCCAGCCGGGACACCAATCAGCCCCAGCATTTT. Its translation is CASRDTNQPQHF.

The chain employs TRBV15 and TRBJ2-7; 11 bases align to TRBD1. The J segment lost 6 bases and the V segment lost 6 bases, leaving 4 bases of the junction unmatched. CDR1 and CDR2 from the germline V gene are LNHNV and YYDKDF (reference sequence). This CDR3 comprises 13 residues. In DNA, the CDR3 is TGTGCCACCAGTGTGGGACAGGGGGGCGAGCAGTACTTC. Translated: CATSVGQGGEQYF.

The chain employs TRBV12-5 and TRBJ1-2; unclear D gene. CDR1 is LGHNT, CDR2 FRNRAP, per germline. The ends were cut back, 4 bases at V and 3 bases at J, with 12 bases in the middle. The CDR3 runs 14 residues. The CDR3 nucleotides are TGTGCTAGTGGTTACGTATGGCCCCACTATGGCTACACCTTC. This sequence encodes CASGYVWPHYGYTF.